This record looks at one T cell receptor beta chain sequence and its context. Its target antigen remains unknown. One base away there is no much larger clone; base qualities are not given. Library preparation was by RT-PCR. The reads were generated on an Illumina HiSeq 2500. Starting from the raw public reads, TCRdb applied fastp trimming at Q25, assembled clones with MiXCR and retained in-frame beta chains. Duplicate CDR3 protein sequences are folded into a single record with the most common DNA and genes. The sample table records over 750,000 distinct CDR3 sequences; 20% to 25% of these occur just once. Roughly 10% of the sample lies in the top ten. This sample is drawn from a study of response to subunit inactivated influenza vaccine (dated by TCRdb to the late 2010s). Some background on the complete study: To follow how T cells responded to a trivalent subunit inactivated influenza vaccine, the researchers relied on deep quantitative profiling of the T cell receptor repertoire.

What the research found in general, with its limitations: The authors proposed that each seasonal influenza vaccination may bring in only a limited number of new T cells.

Reading the germline V gene gives CDR1 MDHEN and CDR2 SYDVKM. The CDR3, cysteine through phenylalanine, is 16 amino acids long. Only the CDR3 DNA is retained, 48 bases long and in frame from the first base. Trimming leaves V shorter by 5 bases and J shorter by 2 bases, with the junction holding 6 bases beyond the gene matches. Sequencing used PBMCs from blood, obtained more than 4 days after vaccination. The sequence derives from a man aged 45-65 years who received an inactivated influenza vaccine. Donor details come from another sample of the same person, matched by shared clones. The sequence joins TRBV28 to TRBJ2-3; TRBD2 agrees with 11 junctional bases. CDR3 loop: CASSTPSGGYTDTQYF. The DNA sequence is TGTGCCAGCAGTACCCCTAGCGGGGGGTACACAGATACGCAGTATTTT.